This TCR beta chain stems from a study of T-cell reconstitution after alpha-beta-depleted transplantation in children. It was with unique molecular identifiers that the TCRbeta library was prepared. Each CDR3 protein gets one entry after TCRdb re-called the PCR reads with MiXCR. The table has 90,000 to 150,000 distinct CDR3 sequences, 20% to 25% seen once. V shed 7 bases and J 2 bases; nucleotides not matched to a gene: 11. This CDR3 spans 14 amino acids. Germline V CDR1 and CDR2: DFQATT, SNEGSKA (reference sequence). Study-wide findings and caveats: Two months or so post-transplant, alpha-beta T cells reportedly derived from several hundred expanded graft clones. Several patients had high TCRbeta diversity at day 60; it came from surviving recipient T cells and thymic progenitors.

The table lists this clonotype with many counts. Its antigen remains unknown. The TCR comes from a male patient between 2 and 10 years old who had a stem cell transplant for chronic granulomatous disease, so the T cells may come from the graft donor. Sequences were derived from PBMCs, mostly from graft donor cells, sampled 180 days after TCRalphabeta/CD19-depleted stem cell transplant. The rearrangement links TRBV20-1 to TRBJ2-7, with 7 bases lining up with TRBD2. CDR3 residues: CSGRSGIVPYEQYF. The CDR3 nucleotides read TGCAGTGGGAGAAGCGGGATCGTCCCCTACGAGCAGTACTTC.